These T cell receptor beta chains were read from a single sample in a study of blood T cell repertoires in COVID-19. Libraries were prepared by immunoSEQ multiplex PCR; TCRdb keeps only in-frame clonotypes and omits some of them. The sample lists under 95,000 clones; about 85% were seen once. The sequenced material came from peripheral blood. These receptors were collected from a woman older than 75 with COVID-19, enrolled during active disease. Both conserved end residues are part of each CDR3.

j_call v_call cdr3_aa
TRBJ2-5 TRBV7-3 CASSFDRLETQYF
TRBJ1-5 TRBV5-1 CASSLQGVDQPQHF
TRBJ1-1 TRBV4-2 CASSQDRVGTGAEAFF
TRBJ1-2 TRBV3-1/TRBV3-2 CASSQGGTGLYGYTF
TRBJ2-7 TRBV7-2 CASSLGQGINLLEQYF
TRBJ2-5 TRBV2 CASSLSRETQYF
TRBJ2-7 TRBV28 CTTGTGTEQYF
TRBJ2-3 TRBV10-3 CAIRTSSGATDTQYF
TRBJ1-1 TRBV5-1 CASSLIMSENTEAFF
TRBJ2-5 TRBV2 CASSEYETQYF
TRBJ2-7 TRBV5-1 CASSLLGEQQYF
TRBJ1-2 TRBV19 CASSIPSVMYGYTF
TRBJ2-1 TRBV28 CASSWPGDPYNEQFF
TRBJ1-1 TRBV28 CASSPPQLQAFF
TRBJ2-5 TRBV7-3 CAGQIAGVCETQYF
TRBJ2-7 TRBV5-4 CASSLIAGALSYEQYF
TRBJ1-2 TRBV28 CASTLGQWGYTF
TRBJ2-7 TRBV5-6 CASSLHSTYEQYF
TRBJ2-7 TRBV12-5 CASGPHRDRASYEQYF
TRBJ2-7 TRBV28 CASSSRQDWTSGYEQYF
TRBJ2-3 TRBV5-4 CASSLGGGSTDTQYF
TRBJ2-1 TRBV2 CASEGVRNNEQFF
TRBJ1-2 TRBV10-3 CAISEAPDSYTF
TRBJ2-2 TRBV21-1 CASSKGGRTNTGELFF
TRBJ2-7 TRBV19 CASSIAGGPYEQYF
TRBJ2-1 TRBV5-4 CASSSRSGSYEQFF
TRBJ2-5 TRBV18 CASSPPNQGGETQYF
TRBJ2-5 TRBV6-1 CASSEMRALQETQYF
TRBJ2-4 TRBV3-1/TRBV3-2 CASSRWTVGGSKNIQYF
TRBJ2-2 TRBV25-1 CASSGVVTNTGELFF
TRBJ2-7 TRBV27 CASSLLRTSKGGQYF
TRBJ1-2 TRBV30 CAWSHRQGILGYTF
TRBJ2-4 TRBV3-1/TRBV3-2 CASSQESSGTKNIQYF
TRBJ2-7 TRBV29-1 CSVYIVAGGLEQYF
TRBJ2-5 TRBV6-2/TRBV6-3 CASSGWGGQETQYF
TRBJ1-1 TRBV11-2 CASSLGGGGTEAFF
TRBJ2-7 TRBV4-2 CASSYGQGLSYEQYF
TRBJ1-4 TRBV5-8 CASSSVSGYEKLFF
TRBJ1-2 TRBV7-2 CASSLAQGALGYTF
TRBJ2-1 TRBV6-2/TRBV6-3 CASSSPFQGPDYNEQFF
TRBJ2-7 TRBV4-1 CASSQQGQVWYEQYF
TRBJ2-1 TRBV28 CASSEGLAVLHEQFF
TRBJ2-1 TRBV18 CASSRRASGYNEQFF
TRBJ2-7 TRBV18 CASSPLTGISYEQYF